This TCR beta chain derives from a study of metastatic and nonmetastatic thyroid tumors. Study-level background: Malignant thyroid and benign thyroid patients provided blood and tumor or nodule tissue whose repertoires were compared. Study-level findings and limits: Benign nodules were reported to have significantly lower TCR beta diversity than malignant thyroid tumors, in blood and tumor.

Study processing details: Construction of a distant-metastasis classifier for papillary thyroid cancer relied on CDR3 differences across clinicopathological groups. TCRdb re-called the PCR reads via MiXCR. V and J calls and clone size were set by TCRdb, not the authors. In the table there are 85,000 to 100,000 clones, 9.5% to 15% of which are singletons. Patients underwent thyroid surgery, and none had received any treatment before it. A few counts support this clone. Its antigen is as yet unknown. Other DNA sequences of this sample code for an identical CDR3. Trimming removed 0 bases from V and 1 base from J; junction bases left unmatched: 2. Germline CDR1 reads SGHAT; CDR2 reads FQNNGV. This CDR3 region has 15 residues.

This sequence originates from a female donor with papillary thyroid cancer or a benign thyroid nodule (not recorded which). Some clones in this sample may be carry-over from other donors' samples. This chain links TRBV11-2 with TRBJ2-7, with TRBD1 identical over 8 bases. Source material: blood. CDR3 coding DNA: TGTGCCAGCAGCTTAGACAGGGGGCGTTCCTACGAGCAGTACTTC. Translation: CASSLDRGRSYEQYF.